Below are 7 T cell receptor beta chains sequenced from a single sample in a study of T cell repertoires in cytomegalovirus infection. Antigens for these TCRs are unknown. TCRdb re-derived calls from the reads in MiXCR, one entry per CDR3 protein. This table holds roughly 500,000 distinct CDR3 sequences, 40% to 50% found once. The sequenced sample was cultured PBMCs, obtained from culture after CMV antigen stimulation. Receptors were obtained from a human donor in good health (CMV status not recorded). Some clones in this sample may be carry-over from other donors' samples.

Only a few counts were recorded for this clonotype. A much larger clone differs by one base, so this may be a read error. The chain links TRBV11-2 to TRBJ2-5; maybe TRBD2 (5 bases). This CDR3 spans 11 amino acids. Per the germline V gene, CDR1 is SGHAT and CDR2 is FQNNGV. The V and J ends lost 4 bases and 7 bases respectively, with 7 bases between them. The CDR3 bases are TGTGCCAGCAGCTCCCGGGGGACCCAGTACTTC. This translates into CASSSRGTQYF.

The genes are TRBV7-2 and TRBJ1-1; no clear D gene. Germline CDR1 and CDR2: SGHTA and FQGNSA. V shed 5 bases and J shed 0 bases, with 13 bases lying between them. The CDR3 length is 15 residues. CDR3 nucleotides: TGTGCCAGCAGCCCCGGCCCGGGCATGAACACTGAAGCTTTCTTT. Translating gives CASSPGPGMNTEAFF.

This clonotype was recorded once. Sequence at one end of the junction differs from germline and may be a read error. V gene TRBV7-2 combines with J gene TRBJ1-1; tentative D call: TRBD1 (5 bases). CDR3 size: 12 residues. Germline V gene sequence: CDR1 SGHTA, CDR2 FQGNSA. CDR3 coding DNA: TGTGCCAGCAGCTTAGCGCGCGGGTTGGGGGACTTT. It specifies CASSLARGLGDF.

This clonotype turned up a few times. The chain is built from TRBV11-2 and TRBJ1-2; possibly TRBD1 for D (5 bases). The CDR3 extends over 15 amino acids. Germline V lookup: CDR1 SGHAT, CDR2 FQNNGV. The V end lost 3 bases, the J end lost 4 bases, and 15 bases lay between the germline ends. This CDR3 is CASSLAPGPPYGYTF. The CDR3 DNA is TGTGCCAGCAGCTTGGCTCCGGGACCCCCCTATGGCTACACCTTC.

This clonotype was seen ten or more times. V usage is TRBV7-2 and J usage is TRBJ2-3; no firm D call. Deletions cut 3 bases from V and 8 bases from J, with 15 bases between. Germline V lookup: CDR1 SGHTA, CDR2 FQGNSA. The CDR3 covers 14 residues. CDR3 residues: CASSFLSYALTQYF. DNA of the CDR3: TGTGCCAGCAGCTTCCTTTCTTACGCCCTTACGCAGTATTTT. The full variable domain, in which reference TRBV7-2 and TRBJ2-3 provide the parts outside the CDR3, is GAGVSQSPSNKVTEKGKDVELRCDPISGHTALYWYRQSLGQGLEFLIYFQGNSAPDKSGLPSDRFSAERTGGSVSTLTIQRTQQEDSAVYLCASSFLSYALTQYFGPGTRLTVL.

This clonotype was recorded once. The chain carries TRBV7-9 and TRBJ2-2; 8 bases agree with TRBD2. This CDR3 has 15 residues. Looked up from germline, CDR1 is SEHNR and CDR2 is FQNEAQ (reference sequence). V lost 5 bases to trimming and J lost 5 bases; unmatched junction nucleotides: 7. DNA for the CDR3: TGTGCCAGCAGCCAAAACGGGGGGGGGACCGGGGAGCTGTTTTTT. The encoded protein is CASSQNGGGTGELFF.

The rearrangement links TRBV7-9 to TRBJ1-3; TRBD1 aligns across 11 bases. The trim removed 5 bases at V and 2 bases at J, leaving 5 bases unmatched. CDR1 SEHNR and CDR2 FQNEAQ come from the germline V gene (reference sequence). This CDR3 contains 16 residues. The CDR3 sequence is CASSALGQGAGNTIYF. The DNA of the CDR3 is TGTGCCAGCAGCGCCCTGGGACAGGGGGCTGGAAACACCATATATTTT.